One and the same sample provided the 14 T cell receptor beta chains below, sequenced in a study of vaccination and CD4 T cells after COVID-19. No cognate antigen is known for these TCRs. Noted treatment: roughly 11-day PBMC culture with coronavirus spike peptide pools or control peptides (ViraFEST assay). Sequenced with the Oncomine TCR Beta short-read assay was DNA taken from cultured CD4+ T cells. TCRdb re-derived calls from the PCR reads in MiXCR, one entry per CDR3 protein. This table holds about 26,000 distinct CDR3 sequences, roughly 42% found once. Source material: CD4+ T cells from blood, cultured in vitro. Every receptor here comes from a human donor who had recovered from COVID-19.

This clonotype was observed a handful of times. At one end, the junction sequence differs from germline, possibly due to a read error. V is TRBV28 and J is TRBJ2-5; TRBD1 might be the D (6 bases). Germline-derived CDR1 and CDR2 are MDHEN and SYDVKM. The CDR3 is 16 amino acids. This CDR3 reads CASSPLGRGNQETQYF. For the CDR3, the DNA is TGTGCCAGCAGTCCCTTAGGCAGGGGCAACCAAGAAACCCAGTACTTC.

This clonotype was observed a few times. The chain links TRBV20-1 to TRBJ2-3; 8 bases match TRBD2. Germline V gene data show CDR1 as DFQATT and CDR2 as SNEGSKA (reference sequence). The CDR3 loop spans 14 amino acids. V lost 5 bases to trimming and J lost 4 bases; unmatched junction nucleotides: 8. CDR3 region: CSASRGGIADTQYF. DNA of the CDR3: TGCAGTGCTTCTCGGGGGGGGATAGCAGATACGCAGTATTTT.

V gene TRBV7-2 combines with J gene TRBJ2-5; tentative D call: TRBD2 (5 bases). V shed 5 bases and J shed 2 bases, with 9 bases lying between them. The CDR3 contains 13 residues. CDR1 is SGHTA and CDR2 is FQGNSA in the germline V gene. CDR3 nucleotide sequence: TGTGCCAGCAGCGACGGACTGCAAGAGACCCAGTACTTC. It specifies CASSDGLQETQYF. Combining the CDR3 with reference TRBV7-2 and TRBJ2-5 gives the whole variable domain GAGVSQSPSNKVTEKGKDVELRCDPISGHTALYWYRQSLGQGLEFLIYFQGNSAPDKSGLPSDRFSAERTGGSVSTLTIQRTQQEDSAVYLCASSDGLQETQYFGPGTRLLVL.

V usage is TRBV18 and J usage is TRBJ2-5, with 11 bases matching TRBD2. CDR3 length equals 15 residues. Germline V lookup: CDR1 KGHSH, CDR2 LQKENI. Trimming took 3 bases from V and 7 from J; bases not matched to a gene: 7. The CDR3 is CASSPALAGGATQYF. The CDR3 DNA is TGTGCCAGCTCACCCGCCCTAGCGGGGGGTGCGACCCAGTACTTC.

This clonotype has a handful of counts. The chain links TRBV24-1 to TRBJ2-1; TRBD1 matches at 7 bases. V was clipped by 4 bases and J by 8 bases; unmatched bases: 10. There are 15 residues in the CDR3. Germline V gives CDR1 KGHDR, CDR2 SFDVKD. The CDR3 sequence is CATSEEGTEGHEQFF. CDR3 DNA sequence: TGTGCCACCAGTGAAGAAGGGACAGAAGGGCATGAGCAGTTCTTC.

The rearrangement uses TRBV25-1 and TRBJ2-5; TRBD1 matches 7 bases. From germline, CDR1 is MGHDK and CDR2 SYGVNS. V gave up 4 bases and J gave up 5 bases; unmatched junction bases: 10. CDR3 length equals 15 residues. The CDR3 DNA is TGTGCCAGCAGTGGACAGACAGGGTTGTTGGAGACCCAGTACTTC. Amino acid sequence: CASSGQTGLLETQYF.

This chain uses TRBV28 with TRBJ1-6; no reliable D call. V was shortened by 6 bases and J by 7 bases, with 10 bases between the two germline ends. This CDR3 is 13 amino acids long. The germline gives CDR1 MDHEN, CDR2 SYDVKM. The CDR3 DNA sequence: TGTGCCAGCAGCTTGGTCCGGAATTCACCCCTCCACTTT. This encodes CASSLVRNSPLHF. The whole variable domain, filled in from reference TRBV28 and TRBJ1-6, reads DVKVTQSSRYLVKRTGEKVFLECVQDMDHENMFWYRQDPGLGLRLIYFSYDVKMKEKGDIPEGYSVSREKKERFSLILESASTNQTSMYLCASSLVRNSPLHFGNGTRLTVT.

The chain carries TRBV20-1 and TRBJ2-1; TRBD2 might be the D (6 bases). V lost 5 bases and J 0 bases, leaving 11 bases between the germline ends. The CDR3 is made up of 14 amino acids. Germline CDR1 DFQATT, CDR2 SNEGSKA (reference sequence). The CDR3 DNA is TGCAGTGCTCGACGGGGGTCCTCCTACAATGAGCAGTTCTTC. Its protein is CSARRGSSYNEQFF.

The table lists this clonotype with a few counts. This chain joins TRBV2 and TRBJ2-5; 7 bases agree with TRBD1. The V segment lost 0 bases and the J segment 3 bases; nucleotides outside the gene matches: 4. The CDR3 length is 15 residues. CDR1 SNHLY and CDR2 FYNNEI come from the germline V gene. CDR3 coding DNA: TGTGCCAGCAGTGAAGCGTTAGGGACAGAAGAGACCCAGTACTTC. As protein: CASSEALGTEETQYF. Complete variable domain (other parts from reference TRBV2 and TRBJ2-5): EPEVTQTPSHQVTQMGQEVILRCVPISNHLYFYWYRQILGQKVEFLVSFYNNEISEKSEIFDDQFSVERPDGSNFTLKIRSTKLEDSAMYFCASSEALGTEETQYFGPGTRLLVL.

The chain recombines TRBV6-2 or TRBV6-3 with TRBJ2-7; 7 bases line up with TRBD1. The J segment lost 0 bases and the V segment lost 2 bases, leaving 1 base of the junction unmatched. This CDR3 is 14 amino acids long. Germline values: CDR1 MNHEY, CDR2 SVGEGT. This CDR3 reads CASSYRDSSYEQYF. In nucleotides, the CDR3 is TGTGCCAGCAGTTACAGGGACAGCTCCTACGAGCAGTACTTC.

CDR3 coding DNA: TGTGCCCACGTCGGGGGAGGCGGCAATCAGCCCCAGCATTTT. Its translation: CAHVGGGGNQPQHF. The V call is TRBV28, the J call TRBJ1-5; D is perhaps TRBD1 (5 bases). Trimming removed 11 bases at V and 2 bases at J, with 16 bases between. The V gene's germline CDR1 is MDHEN and CDR2 SYDVKM. There are 14 residues in the CDR3.

This clonotype was detected a few times. This chain links TRBV11-3 with TRBJ2-1; D is possibly TRBD1 (6 bases). Trimming removed 1 base at V and 15 bases at J, with 16 bases between. The germline V gene has CDR1 SGHNT and CDR2 YENEEA. The CDR3 has 13 amino acids. The CDR3 spells CASSLGYRAGGFF. The CDR3 DNA reads as TGTGCCAGCAGCTTAGGGTACAGGGCTGGAGGGTTCTTC.

The chain uses TRBV20-1 and TRBJ2-3; TRBD2 matches at 14 bases. With V trimmed by 2 bases and J by 8 bases, 12 bases remained unmatched. The CDR3 spans 17 residues. Germline V gene lookup returns CDR1 DFQATT and CDR2 SNEGSKA (reference sequence). As DNA, the CDR3 is TGCAGTGCTAGACCCCCGAGACCGGGACTAGCGGGGGCTACGCAGTATTTT. Translated: CSARPPRPGLAGATQYF.

This clonotype showed up just a few times. The J gene is TRBJ2-5, the V gene TRBV18, with D possibly being TRBD1 (7 bases). Germline V lookup: CDR1 KGHSH, CDR2 LQKENI. Trimming removed 2 bases from V and 3 bases from J, with 13 bases in between. This CDR3 is 15 amino acids long. CDR3 in DNA: TGTGCCAGCTCACCAAGGACTACAGGGGAAGAGACCCAGTACTTC. Protein: CASSPRTTGEETQYF.